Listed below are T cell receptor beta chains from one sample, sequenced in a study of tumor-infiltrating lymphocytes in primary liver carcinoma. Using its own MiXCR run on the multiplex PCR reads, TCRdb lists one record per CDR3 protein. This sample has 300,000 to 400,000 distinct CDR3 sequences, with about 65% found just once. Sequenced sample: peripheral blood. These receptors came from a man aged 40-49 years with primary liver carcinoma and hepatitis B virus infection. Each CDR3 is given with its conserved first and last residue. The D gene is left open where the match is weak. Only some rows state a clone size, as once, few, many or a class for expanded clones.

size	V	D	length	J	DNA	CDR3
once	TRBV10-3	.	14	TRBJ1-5	TGTGCCATCAGTGGGTATGAGGGTGATCAGCCCCAGCATTTT	CAISGYEGDQPQHF
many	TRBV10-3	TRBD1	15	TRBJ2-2	TGTGCCATCAGTGAGACAGGGGGCGACACCGGGGAGCTGTTTTTT	CAISETGGDTGELFF
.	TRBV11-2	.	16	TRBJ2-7	TGTGCCAGCATCTTAGGTCCGCCAGGGAGAACCTACGAGCAATACTTC	CASILGPPGRTYEQYF
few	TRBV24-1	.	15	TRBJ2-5	TGTGCCACCAGTGATCCCGCTGGAGGGAGAGAGACCCAGTACTTC	CATSDPAGGRETQYF
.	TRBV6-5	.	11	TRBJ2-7	TGTGCCAGCAGTAAGGGCGGGGAGCAGTACTTC	CASSKGGEQYF
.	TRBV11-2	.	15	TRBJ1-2	TGTGTCAGCAGCTTAACGTTCCAGACAAACATTGGTTACACCTTC	CVSSLTFQTNIGYTF
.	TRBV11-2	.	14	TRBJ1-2	TGTGCCAGCAGCTTTTCGGCAGGGCATTATGGCTGCACCTTT	CASSFSAGHYGCTF
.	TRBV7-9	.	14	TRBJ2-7	TGTGCCAGCAGCTTAGGGGACTCCCGCTACGAGCAGTACTTC	CASSLGDSRYEQYF
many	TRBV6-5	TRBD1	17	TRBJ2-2	TGTGCCAGCAGACGCACGGACAGGGGACTGAACACCGGGGAGCTGTTTTTT	CASRRTDRGLNTGELFF
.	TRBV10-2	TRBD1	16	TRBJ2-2	TGCGCCAGCAGCTCAGGGACAGGAGCGAACACCGTGGAGCTGTTTTTT	CASSSGTGANTVELFF
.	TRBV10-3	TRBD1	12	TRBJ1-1	TGTGCCATCAGTACTCGGACAGGTGAAGCTTTCTTT	CAISTRTGEAFF
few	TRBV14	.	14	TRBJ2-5	TGTGCCAGCAGCCAAGCAGGGGTCAGCGAGACCCAGTACTTC	CASSQAGVSETQYF
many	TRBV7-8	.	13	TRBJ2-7	TGTGCCAGCAGTCAAATCCGGGTTTGGGAGCAGTACTTC	CASSQIRVWEQYF
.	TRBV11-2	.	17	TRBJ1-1	TGTACCAGCATCCGCCGGGTTTCACAGGGTAGTAACACTGAGGCTTTCTTT	CTSIRRVSQGSNTEAFF
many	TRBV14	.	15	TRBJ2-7	TGTGCCAGCAGCCAGGACGGCAGGGGATGGTACGAGCAGTACTTC	CASSQDGRGWYEQYF
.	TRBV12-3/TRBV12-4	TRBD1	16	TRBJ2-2	TGTGCCAGCATCCGAGAGGGACAGGGGTTCACCGGGGAGCTGTTTTTT	CASIREGQGFTGELFF
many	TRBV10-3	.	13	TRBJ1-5	TGTGCCATACAGGGAGATAGCAATCAGCCCCAGCATTTT	CAIQGDSNQPQHF
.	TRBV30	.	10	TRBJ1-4	TGTGCCTGGGGAGGTGAAAAATTGTTTTTT	CAWGGEKLFF
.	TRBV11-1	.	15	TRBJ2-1	TGTACCAGCAGCTCGGAAGGGTATGGTGCAGGTGAGCAGTTCTTC	CTSSSEGYGAGEQFF
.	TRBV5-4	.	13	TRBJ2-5	TGTGCTAGCAGCTTATGTCGGGAAGAGACCCAGTACTTC	CASSLCREETQYF
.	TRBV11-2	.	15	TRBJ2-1	TGTGCCAGCAGATTGGACAGTTTTCCCTACAATGAGCGGTTCTTC	CASRLDSFPYNERFF